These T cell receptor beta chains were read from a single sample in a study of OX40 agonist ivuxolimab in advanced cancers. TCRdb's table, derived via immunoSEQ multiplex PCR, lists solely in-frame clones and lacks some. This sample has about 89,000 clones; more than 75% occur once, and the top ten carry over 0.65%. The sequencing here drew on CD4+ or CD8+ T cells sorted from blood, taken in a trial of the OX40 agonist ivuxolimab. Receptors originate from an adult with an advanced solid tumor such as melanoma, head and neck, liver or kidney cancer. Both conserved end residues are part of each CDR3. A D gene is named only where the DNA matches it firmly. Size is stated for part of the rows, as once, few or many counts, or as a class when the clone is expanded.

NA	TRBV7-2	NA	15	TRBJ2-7	CASSIRQSSSYEQYF	TGTGCCAGCAGCATAAGACAGTCGAGCTCCTACGAGCAGTACTTC
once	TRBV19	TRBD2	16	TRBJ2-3	CASSMGLATGLDTQYF	TGTGCCAGTAGTATGGGACTAGCAACGGGCCTGGATACGCAGTATTTT
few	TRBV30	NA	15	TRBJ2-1	CAWSKGWSTVDEQFF	TGTGCCTGGAGTAAAGGGTGGAGCACCGTAGATGAGCAGTTCTTC
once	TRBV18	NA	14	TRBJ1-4	CASSPQREAGKLFF	TGTGCCAGCTCACCACAAAGGGAAGCTGGAAAACTGTTTTTT
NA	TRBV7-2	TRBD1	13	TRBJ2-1	CASSQGVNNEQFF	TGTGCCAGCAGCCAGGGGGTCAACAATGAGCAGTTCTTC
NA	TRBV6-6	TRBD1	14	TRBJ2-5	CASSYSTGKETQYF	TGTGCCAGCAGTTACTCGACAGGGAAAGAGACCCAGTACTTC
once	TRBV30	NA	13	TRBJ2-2	CAWSPVNTGELFF	TGTGCCTGGAGTCCGGTAAACACCGGGGAGCTGTTTTTT
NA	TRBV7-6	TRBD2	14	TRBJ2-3	CASSPSGVTDTQYF	TGTGCCAGCAGCCCGAGCGGGGTGACAGATACGCAGTATTTT
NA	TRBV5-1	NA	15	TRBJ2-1	CASSLVGGSYNEQFF	TGCGCCAGCAGCTTGGTAGGGGGGTCCTACAATGAGCAGTTCTTC
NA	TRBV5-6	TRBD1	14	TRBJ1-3	CASSLGTGQSRIYF	TGTGCCAGCAGCTTAGGGACAGGGCAAAGCCGCATATATTTT
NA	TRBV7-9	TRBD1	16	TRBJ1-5	CASSSATGTDHQPQHF	TGTGCCAGCAGCTCTGCGACGGGGACAGACCATCAGCCCCAGCATTTT
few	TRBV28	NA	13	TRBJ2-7	CASRPLVWDEQYF	TGTGCCAGCAGACCGTTAGTTTGGGACGAGCAGTACTTC
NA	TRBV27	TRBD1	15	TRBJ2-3	CASSWGTGGTDTQYF	TGTGCCAGCAGTTGGGGGACAGGAGGCACAGATACGCAGTATTTT
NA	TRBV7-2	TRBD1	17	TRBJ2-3	CASSFQTGVASTDTQYF	TGTGCCAGCAGCTTCCAAACAGGGGTGGCTAGCACAGATACGCAGTATTTT
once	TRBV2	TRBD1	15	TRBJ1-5	CASSPGTVLYQPQHF	TGTGCCAGCAGCCCCGGGACAGTCCTTTATCAGCCCCAGCATTTT
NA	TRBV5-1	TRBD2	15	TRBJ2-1	CASSFSGSSYNEQFF	TGCGCCAGCAGTTTTAGCGGGAGTTCCTACAATGAGCAGTTCTTC
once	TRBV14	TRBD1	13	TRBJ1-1	CASSFGQGTEAFF	TGTGCCAGCAGCTTTGGACAGGGCACTGAAGCTTTCTTT
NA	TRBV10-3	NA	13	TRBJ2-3	CAIQATETDTQYF	TGTGCCATCCAAGCTACGGAGACAGATACGCAGTATTTT
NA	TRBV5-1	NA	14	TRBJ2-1	CASSTGTPQNEQFF	TGCGCCAGCAGCACCGGGACTCCCCAGAATGAGCAGTTCTTC
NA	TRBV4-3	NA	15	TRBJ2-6	CASSHTGSGANVLTF	TGCGCCAGCAGCCACACAGGGTCTGGGGCCAACGTCCTGACTTTC
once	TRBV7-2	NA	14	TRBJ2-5	CASSPSQAQETQYF	TGTGCCAGCAGCCCCAGTCAGGCCCAAGAGACCCAGTACTTC
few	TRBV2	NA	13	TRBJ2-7	CASIWAGSDEQYF	TGTGCCAGCATTTGGGCAGGGAGCGACGAGCAGTACTTC
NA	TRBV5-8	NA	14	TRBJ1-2	CASSSWGSVEGYTF	TGTGCCAGCAGCTCCTGGGGCAGCGTCGAGGGCTACACCTTC
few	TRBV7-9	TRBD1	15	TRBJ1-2	CASSFGQGVEYGYTF	TGTGCCAGCAGCTTCGGACAGGGGGTCGAGTATGGCTACACCTTC
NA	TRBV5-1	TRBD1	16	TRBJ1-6	CASSAPQGMDNSPLHF	TGCGCCAGCAGCGCCCCACAGGGGATGGATAATTCACCCCTCCACTTT
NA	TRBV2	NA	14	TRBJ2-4	CASSGMFKDSIQYF	TGTGCCAGCAGCGGGATGTTTAAGGATAGCATTCAGTACTTC
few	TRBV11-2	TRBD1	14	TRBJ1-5	CASSLGQGDQPQHF	TGTGCCAGCAGCTTAGGGCAGGGGGATCAGCCCCAGCATTTT
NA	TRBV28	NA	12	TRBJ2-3	CASSLPGDTQYF	TGTGCCAGCAGTTTACCTGGAGATACGCAGTATTTT
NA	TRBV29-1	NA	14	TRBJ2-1	CSVETTSSYNEQFF	TGCAGCGTTGAGACAACAAGCTCCTACAATGAGCAGTTCTTC
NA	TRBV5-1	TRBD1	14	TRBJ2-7	CASSTGTVFDEQYF	TGCGCCAGCAGCACCGGGACAGTTTTCGACGAGCAGTACTTC
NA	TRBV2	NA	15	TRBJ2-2	CASRGQGIETGELFF	TGTGCCAGCAGAGGGCAGGGGATAGAAACCGGGGAGCTGTTTTTT
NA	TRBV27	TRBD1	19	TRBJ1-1	CASSLFWTTGSTPGTEAFF	TGTGCCAGCAGTTTATTTTGGACGACAGGGTCGACCCCGGGGACTGAAGCTTTCTTT
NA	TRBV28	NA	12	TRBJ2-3	CASSLSSDTQYF	TGTGCCAGCAGTTTATCTTCCGATACGCAGTATTTT
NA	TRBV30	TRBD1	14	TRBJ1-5	CAWSPGQGNQPQHF	TGTGCCTGGTCTCCCGGACAGGGGAATCAGCCCCAGCATTTT
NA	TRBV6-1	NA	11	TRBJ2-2	CASRRTGELFF	TGTGCCAGCAGAAGGACCGGGGAGCTGTTTTTT
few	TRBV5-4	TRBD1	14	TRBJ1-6	CASSFQGENSPLHF	TGTGCCAGCAGCTTTCAGGGGGAAAATTCACCCCTCCACTTT
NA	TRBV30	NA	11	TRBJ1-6	CAWSQTTPLHF	TGTGCCTGGAGTCAGACTACACCCCTCCACTTT
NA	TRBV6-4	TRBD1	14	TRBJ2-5	CASSDGRGSETQYF	TGTGCCAGCAGTGACGGCAGGGGGTCTGAGACCCAGTACTTC
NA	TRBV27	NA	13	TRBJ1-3	CASSLSMGNTIYF	TGTGCCAGCAGTTTATCGATGGGAAACACCATATATTTT
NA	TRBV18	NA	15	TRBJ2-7	CASSPGVTARNEQYF	TGTGCCAGCTCACCAGGGGTGACGGCGCGAAACGAGCAGTACTTC
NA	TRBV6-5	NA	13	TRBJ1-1	CASSYNPIAEAFF	TGTGCCAGCAGTTATAATCCCATTGCTGAAGCTTTCTTT
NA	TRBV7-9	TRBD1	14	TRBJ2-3	CASSYGQGADTQYF	TGTGCCAGCAGCTACGGACAGGGGGCAGATACGCAGTATTTT
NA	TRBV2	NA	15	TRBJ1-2	CASRNVAAANYGYTF	TGTGCCAGCAGGAACGTGGCAGCAGCTAACTATGGCTACACCTTC
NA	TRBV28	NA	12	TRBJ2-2	CASRVNTGELFF	TGTGCCAGCAGGGTTAACACCGGGGAGCTGTTTTTT
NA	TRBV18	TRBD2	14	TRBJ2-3	CASSRAGAPDTQYF	TGTGCCAGCTCTCGAGCGGGAGCCCCAGATACGCAGTATTTT
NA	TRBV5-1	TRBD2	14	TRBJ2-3	CASSSRGGEDTQYF	TGCGCCAGCAGCTCCCGGGGGGGTGAAGATACGCAGTATTTT
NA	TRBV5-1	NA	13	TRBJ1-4	CASSLAGNEKLFF	TGCGCCAGCAGCTTGGCCGGGAATGAAAAACTGTTTTTT
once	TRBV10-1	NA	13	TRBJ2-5	CASSESLQETQYF	TGCGCCAGCAGTGAGTCGTTACAAGAGACCCAGTACTTC
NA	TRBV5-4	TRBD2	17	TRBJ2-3	CASSFPSGRAGADTQYF	TGTGCCAGCAGCTTCCCTAGCGGGAGGGCCGGGGCAGATACGCAGTATTTT
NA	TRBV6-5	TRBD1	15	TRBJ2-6	CASSRQGAGANVLTF	TGTGCCAGCAGCCGACAGGGGGCTGGGGCCAACGTCCTGACTTTC
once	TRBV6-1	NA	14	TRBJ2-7	CAIPREGSSYEQYF	TGTGCCATACCGCGTGAGGGGAGCTCCTACGAGCAGTACTTC
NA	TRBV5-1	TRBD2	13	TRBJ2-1	CASSRLAEDEQFF	TGCGCCAGCAGCCGACTAGCGGAGGATGAGCAGTTCTTC
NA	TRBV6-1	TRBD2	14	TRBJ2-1	CASSELAGVNEQFF	TGTGCCAGCAGTGAACTAGCGGGAGTCAATGAGCAGTTCTTC